Listed below are T cell receptor beta chains from one sample, sequenced in a study of T cell changes during pregnancy in multiple sclerosis. The protocol was immunoSEQ multiplex PCR, while the TCRdb copy is restricted to in-frame clones and leaves out a portion. Of some 87,000 clones in the sample, 90% to 95% are singletons; the top ten hold 0.85% to 1.3%. The sample consisted of peripheral blood, taken in the second trimester of pregnancy. These receptors originate from a female donor with multiple sclerosis, enrolled in a pregnancy study. The CDR3 runs from the conserved cysteine through the conserved F or W. D genes are given only for firm matches. Clone size is given for some rows only: seen once, a few or many times, or a class if the clone is expanded.

j_gene: TRBJ2-5; d_gene: .; abundance: .; v_gene: TRBV5-1; CDR3nt: TGCGCCAGCACCTGGGCCCCCGCGTCCGAGACCCAGTACTTC; CDR3aa: CASTWAPASETQYF
j_gene: TRBJ1-2; d_gene: .; abundance: .; v_gene: TRBV6-1; CDR3nt: TGTGCCAGCAGTGACCCCCAGGTCCCCTATGGCTACACCTTC; CDR3aa: CASSDPQVPYGYTF
j_gene: TRBJ1-2; d_gene: TRBD1; abundance: .; v_gene: TRBV7-2; CDR3nt: TGTGCCAGCAGCTTAGGACAGGGGAGCGGCTACACCTTC; CDR3aa: CASSLGQGSGYTF
j_gene: TRBJ2-1; d_gene: TRBD2; abundance: once; v_gene: TRBV19; CDR3nt: TGTGCCAGTACCCCGGGACTAGCGGTGAATGAGCAGTTCTTC; CDR3aa: CASTPGLAVNEQFF
j_gene: TRBJ2-3; d_gene: TRBD2; abundance: once; v_gene: TRBV6-1; CDR3nt: TGTGCCAGCATCCATGGCGCTAGCGGGAGAGATACGCAGTATTTT; CDR3aa: CASIHGASGRDTQYF
j_gene: TRBJ1-4; d_gene: .; abundance: once; v_gene: TRBV7-2; CDR3nt: TGTGCCAGCAGCTGGGGAGGGAATGAAAAACTGTTTTTT; CDR3aa: CASSWGGNEKLFF
j_gene: TRBJ1-1; d_gene: .; abundance: .; v_gene: TRBV28; CDR3nt: TGTGCCAGCAGTTTATGGGGGGGGACACTGAACACTGAAGCTTTCTTT; CDR3aa: CASSLWGGTLNTEAFF
j_gene: TRBJ2-7; d_gene: TRBD2; abundance: .; v_gene: TRBV4-1; CDR3nt: TGCGCCAGCAGCCAAGTCCGACTAGCGGGCTACGAGCAGTACTTC; CDR3aa: CASSQVRLAGYEQYF
j_gene: TRBJ2-7; d_gene: .; abundance: .; v_gene: TRBV9; CDR3nt: TGTGCCAGCAGCGTAGGGGCAGCCTACGAGCAGTACTTC; CDR3aa: CASSVGAAYEQYF
j_gene: TRBJ1-5; d_gene: .; abundance: once; v_gene: TRBV10-2; CDR3nt: TGCGCCAGCAGGCCAGGGGGCAATCAGCCCCAGCATTTT; CDR3aa: CASRPGGNQPQHF
j_gene: TRBJ2-2; d_gene: .; abundance: .; v_gene: TRBV5-1; CDR3nt: TGCGCCAGCAGCTCCGTCGTGGTAGACACCGGGGAGCTGTTTTTT; CDR3aa: CASSSVVVDTGELFF
j_gene: TRBJ2-7; d_gene: .; abundance: .; v_gene: TRBV7-2; CDR3nt: TGTGCCAGCAGCCCGGACGGACTCTACGAGCAGTACTTC; CDR3aa: CASSPDGLYEQYF
j_gene: TRBJ1-1; d_gene: .; abundance: .; v_gene: TRBV27; CDR3nt: TGTGCCAGCAGTTTACTATCGGTCGCGAACACTGAAGCTTTCTTT; CDR3aa: CASSLLSVANTEAFF
j_gene: TRBJ2-7; d_gene: .; abundance: .; v_gene: TRBV7-8; CDR3nt: TGTGCCAGCAGCCCTGAACAATCCTACGAGCAGTACTTC; CDR3aa: CASSPEQSYEQYF
j_gene: TRBJ2-7; d_gene: .; abundance: .; v_gene: TRBV5-1; CDR3nt: TGCGCCAGCAGCTATACGACAGGCTCCTACGAGCAGTACTTC; CDR3aa: CASSYTTGSYEQYF
j_gene: TRBJ1-4; d_gene: TRBD1; abundance: .; v_gene: TRBV5-1; CDR3nt: TGCGCCAGCAGCTTGGCGGGACAGGGGAATGAAAAACTGTTTTTT; CDR3aa: CASSLAGQGNEKLFF
j_gene: TRBJ2-1; d_gene: TRBD2; abundance: .; v_gene: TRBV7-9; CDR3nt: TGTGCCAGCAGTGGATCGGGAGGCCCCAATTCCTACAATGAGCAGTTCTTC; CDR3aa: CASSGSGGPNSYNEQFF
j_gene: TRBJ2-7; d_gene: .; abundance: .; v_gene: TRBV10-3; CDR3nt: TGTGCCATCAGTGAGTCCTTTCACGAGCAGTACTTC; CDR3aa: CAISESFHEQYF